The sequence of this TCR beta chain was determined in a study of T cells in Graves' hyperthyroidism and ophthalmopathy (dated by TCRdb to the late 2010s). Regarding the complete study: Peripheral blood was sampled at the time of initial diagnosis, prior to any treatment. TCR V-J signatures able to tell the groups apart were searched for in a discovery cohort of approximately 95 patients, of whom over 40 had Graves' ophthalmopathy and 57 had stable Graves' hyperthyroidism. Whether ophthalmopathy could be predicted prospectively was tested in an independent validation cohort made up of fewer than 20 hyperthyroidism patients plus 17 patients who later progressed to ophthalmopathy. The approximately 95 discovery patients were divided at random into training and test sets in a 7:3 ratio. The study also compared thyroid tissue and blood T-cell repertoires from more than 5 Graves' hyperthyroidism patients. Once sampling was done, hyperthyroidism patients were given methimazole at a starting dose of 30 mg daily, whereas ophthalmopathy patients were given high-dose intravenous methylprednisolone. The paper describes TCR Vbeta CDR3 sequencing of 140 or so peripheral blood samples, made up of about 41 ophthalmopathy patients, roughly 72 hyperthyroidism patients and some 17 progressor patients.

The TCR beta CDR3 regions were amplified from the RNA transcripts. The first round of RT-PCR for the TCR CDR3 was performed with the HTBI primer set and the Qiagen OneStep RT-PCR kit. A second multiplex PCR round built the libraries, followed by size selection and purification. Sequencing of the libraries was done on an Illumina HiSeq2000 using paired-end 100 bp reads. Under the source paper's analysis protocol: SOAPnuke was used to process the raw data, removing reads that contained adapters or uncalled bases, had a mean Phred below 15, or lacked an exact match to the constant primer or identifier. COPE v1.2.5 was used to merge the high-quality paired reads, and each unique nucleotide sequence was defined as a clonotype. MiTCR v1.1 was used to align the clonotypes against IMGT TRBV, TRBD and TRBJ reference segments. Analysis was restricted to V-J combinations with a frequency above 0.0001, which covered roughly 99% of repertoires. The TCS score was defined as the ratio of F50 (clonal expansion) to E x V (chaos), calculated using BLOSUM62-based TCRdist between CDR3 peptides within each V-J. Welch's t-statistics and random forest reduced 514 V-J features to roughly 13, which were used in a naive Bayes classifier (R e1071). TCRdb redid the processing of the public reads, applying fastp at Q25 and MiXCR, and retained in-frame beta chains. Rows are combined by CDR3 protein, so each entry shows the most common genes and DNA. What appears here as the V and J calls and clone size reflects TCRdb's work, not the paper's. Here the sample has roughly 570,000 distinct CDR3 sequences; approximately 14% occur a single time. Under 7.5% of the sample lies in the top ten.

At the junction V is shortened by 2 bases and J by 0 bases, with 8 bases in between. Inclusive of the bounding cysteine and phenylalanine, the CDR3 is 15 residues long. The read is trimmed to its CDR3 DNA, 45 bases read in frame from base 1. Looking up the germline V gene yields CDR1 SGHAT and CDR2 FQNNGV. Stable Graves' hyperthyroidism was defined as the absence of progression to ophthalmopathy over 18 months of follow-up. Hyperthyroidism patients were newly diagnosed, had a disease duration of under 2 months, and were aged 18 to 65 years. The study excluded patients with uncontrolled infections, other autoimmune diseases, pregnancy or lactation. Diagnoses were based on clinical symptoms, serum thyroxine and TRAb, thyroid ultrasound and orbital computed tomography. Ficoll-Paque density gradient centrifugation was used to isolate PBMCs from about 10 ml of fresh peripheral blood. Trizol reagent was used to extract total RNA, and RNA quality was then checked on an Agilent 2100 Bioanalyzer.

This clonotype came up many times. Its recognized antigen is unknown. One base away there is no much larger clone; base qualities are not given. Here is what the overall study found, with its caveats: A 13 V-J signature model separated ophthalmopathy from stable hyperthyroidism, with roughly 88% sensitivity and roughly 81% specificity in cross-validation and 80%/75% in testing. During validation, the model predicted progression to ophthalmopathy a median of roughly six months ahead of onset, with almost 71% sensitivity and around 72% specificity. Most expanded thyroid clonotypes (frequency above 0.001) were also detected in blood, suggesting blood repertoires may reflect thyroid immune responses. Sample size was not statistically predetermined, and investigators were not blinded to group allocation.

Recombination joined TRBV11-2 with TRBJ2-1, with the D gene uncertain. The origin of this receptor is a woman aged 25 to 39 with Graves' hyperthyroidism. The sequencing input was blood. The CDR3 protein is CASSLMVDSYNEQFF. The DNA reads TGTGCCAGCAGCTTAATGGTCGACTCCTACAATGAGCAGTTCTTC.